A selection of T cell receptor beta chains follows, all from one sample in a study of metastatic and nonmetastatic thyroid tumors. MiXCR was used by TCRdb to re-call the PCR reads. In the table there are 65,000 to 70,000 clones, approximately 14% of which are singletons. Source material: blood. The receptors stem from a male donor with papillary thyroid cancer or a benign thyroid nodule (not recorded which). Some clones in this sample may be carry-over from other donors' samples. Both conserved end residues are part of each CDR3. Fields, in order: D gene, V gene, J gene, clone size, CDR3 DNA, CDR3 protein. The D gene is left open where the match is weak. Only part of the rows carry a size: once, few, many, or a class if the clone is expanded.

d_call: .; v_call: TRBV2; j_call: TRBJ2-1; clone_size: many; cdr3_nt: TGTGCCAGCAGTGACCCCCTTGAGAACAATGAGCAGTTCTTC; cdr3_aa: CASSDPLENNEQFF
d_call: .; v_call: TRBV4-1; j_call: TRBJ2-1; clone_size: .; cdr3_nt: TGCGCCAGCAGCCAATATCTGGGAGCGGTAAATGAGCAGTTCTTC; cdr3_aa: CASSQYLGAVNEQFF
d_call: TRBD1; v_call: TRBV12-5; j_call: TRBJ2-7; clone_size: many; cdr3_nt: TGTGCTAGTGGGCGGAAACCGGGACAGGGCCCGGACGAGCAGTACTTC; cdr3_aa: CASGRKPGQGPDEQYF
d_call: TRBD1; v_call: TRBV19; j_call: TRBJ2-7; clone_size: many; cdr3_nt: TGTGCCAGTAGTCCCTCCGGGACAGGGGCCTACGAGCAGTACTTC; cdr3_aa: CASSPSGTGAYEQYF
d_call: TRBD2; v_call: TRBV20-1; j_call: TRBJ2-1; clone_size: .; cdr3_nt: TGCAGTGCTAGAGATGGTAACTGGCGGGAGGTTTGGAATGAGCAGTTCTTC; cdr3_aa: CSARDGNWREVWNEQFF
d_call: .; v_call: TRBV3-1; j_call: TRBJ2-2; clone_size: once; cdr3_nt: TGTGCCAGCGAGATGGAGTCGAACACCGGGGAGCTGTTTTTT; cdr3_aa: CASEMESNTGELFF
d_call: .; v_call: TRBV4-3; j_call: TRBJ2-1; clone_size: many; cdr3_nt: TGCGCCAGCAGCCAAGGACTAGGCACCTACAATGAGCAGTTCTTC; cdr3_aa: CASSQGLGTYNEQFF
d_call: .; v_call: TRBV20-1; j_call: TRBJ1-1; clone_size: many; cdr3_nt: TGCAGTGCTGCGGGCGGCACTGAAGCTTTCTTT; cdr3_aa: CSAAGGTEAFF
d_call: .; v_call: TRBV5-1; j_call: TRBJ2-7; clone_size: many; cdr3_nt: TGCGCCAGCAGCTTGGCCTTAGGATTGGAGCAGTACTTC; cdr3_aa: CASSLALGLEQYF
d_call: TRBD1; v_call: TRBV15; j_call: TRBJ1-2; clone_size: many; cdr3_nt: TGTGCCACCAGCAGAGATCGCCGGGACAGTCAGGGCTACACCTTC; cdr3_aa: CATSRDRRDSQGYTF
d_call: .; v_call: TRBV6-1; j_call: TRBJ1-5; clone_size: many; cdr3_nt: TGTGCCAGCAAAGTACGGGGAAAAGGCAGCAATCAGCCCCAGCATTTT; cdr3_aa: CASKVRGKGSNQPQHF
d_call: .; v_call: TRBV12-3/TRBV12-4; j_call: TRBJ2-6; clone_size: many; cdr3_nt: TGTGCCAGCACCGCGACAGGCTCTGGGGCCAACGTCCTGACTTTC; cdr3_aa: CASTATGSGANVLTF